This paragraph covers one TCR beta chain sequence. The sample belongs to a study of cytomegalovirus exposure and HLA in healthy donors. Amplification used 60 Vbeta primers and 13 Jbeta primers. Assay: immunoSEQ multiplex PCR; the TCRdb copy retains only in-frame clones and omits some. The data hold about 170,000 clones, with under 85% observed a single time. Germline CDR1 and CDR2: WSHSY and SAAADI. With 6 bases removed from V and 0 bases from J, the gap between germline ends came to 12 bases. The CDR3 runs 15 residues. The clonotype comes from a female donor in good health and CMV-seronegative. This chain joins TRBV10-2 and TRBJ1-3; a weak D match, TRBD1 (6 bases). The sample consisted of PBMCs. The CDR3 DNA sequence: TGCGCCAGCAGGGCCGGGACAACCTCTGGAAACACCATATATTTT. Translated, it gives CASRAGTTSGNTIYF.